The 15 T cell receptor beta chains below all came from one sample that was sequenced in a study of T cell responses to AZD1222 COVID-19 vaccine. Some clones are missing from TCRdb's copy, which holds only in-frame ones; the method was immunoSEQ multiplex PCR. The sample records 90,000 to 110,000 clones, around 87% being singletons. Source: peripheral blood, taken 28 days after the second AZD1222 dose. The receptor set was obtained from an adult who received the AZD1222 COVID-19 vaccine.

The V gene is TRBV6-5, the J gene TRBJ1-1; the D is unclear. CDR3 size: 13 residues. V lost 8 bases, J lost 8 bases, and 18 bases lay in between. Germline V lookup: CDR1 MNHEY, CDR2 SVGAGI. The DNA for the CDR3 is TGTGCCAGCGGGAATGAAATGGGTAGGGAAGCTTTCTTT. Translating it yields CASGNEMGREAFF.

The gene calls are TRBV20-1 and TRBJ2-2; D perhaps matches TRBD2 (5 bases). With 3 bases removed from V and 4 bases from J, the gap between germline ends came to 15 bases. Germline CDR1 is DFQATT and CDR2 is SNEGSKA (reference sequence). This CDR3 has 15 residues. The CDR3, as DNA: TGCAGTGCTAGTCGGCCGGGGTGGGGCACCGGGGAGCTGTTTTTT. Translating it yields CSASRPGWGTGELFF.

This clone was detected once. This chain links TRBV7-8 with TRBJ1-2; D is undetermined. Germline V gives CDR1 SGHVS, CDR2 FQNEAQ. The length of the CDR3 is 12 residues. The V gene lost 5 bases and the J gene lost 8 bases, with 12 bases spanning the gap. This CDR3 is CASSQRSGGYTF. Written as DNA, the CDR3 is TGTGCCAGCAGCCAGCGCTCGGGCGGCTACACCTTC.

This chain connects TRBV5-1 to TRBJ2-5, with D perhaps matching TRBD1 (6 bases). This CDR3 has 12 amino acids. Germline V gives CDR1 SGHRS, CDR2 YFSETQ. The germline V and J ends were trimmed by 4 bases and 3 bases, with 7 bases remaining between them. The CDR3 nucleotides read TGCGCCAGCAGCGGGACAAAAGAGACCCAGTACTTC. The encoded protein is CASSGTKETQYF.

This chain uses TRBV10-3 with TRBJ1-2, with 7 positions matching TRBD1. V was pared by 10 bases and J by 2 bases, with 10 bases of the junction left unmatched. Germline values: CDR1 ENHRY, CDR2 SYGVKD. This CDR3 is 14 amino acids long. In DNA form, the CDR3 reads TGTGCCAGCGATCACAGGGGACCCAACTATGGCTACACCTTC. Its translation is CASDHRGPNYGYTF.

The V and J genes are TRBV4-1 and TRBJ1-2; D unclear. Germline V CDR1 and CDR2: MGHRA, YSYEKL. The CDR3 runs to 12 residues. Trimming left V 0 bases short and J 11 bases short, with 10 bases between. The CDR3 sequence is CASSQERTLYTF. The DNA for the CDR3 is TGCGCCAGCAGCCAAGAACGTACACTTTACACCTTC.

The chain combines TRBV14 with TRBJ2-2, with D possibly being TRBD1 or TRBD2 (6 bases each). Germline CDR1 is SGHDN and CDR2 is FVKESK. With 0 bases removed from V and 5 bases from J, the gap between germline ends came to 22 bases. The CDR3 totals 19 residues. The chain's CDR3 is CASSQEPIGGGRQTGELFF. CDR3 bases: TGTGCCAGCAGCCAAGAACCCATAGGGGGAGGCCGACAGACCGGGGAGCTGTTTTTT.

V usage is TRBV30 and J usage is TRBJ2-7; D is unclear. This CDR3 has 13 amino acids. Germline CDR1 reads GTSNPN; CDR2 reads SVGIG (reference sequence). Trimming took off 4 bases at V and 7 bases at J, with 17 bases between the two ends. The CDR3 sequence: CAWTSAFLREQYF. The CDR3 DNA is TGTGCCTGGACCTCGGCATTCTTAAGGGAGCAGTACTTC.

This clone occurred once. The CDR3 bases are TGTGCCAGCAGCCGGGGACAGGCTTTCTCCTACGAGCAGTACTTC. Translated, it gives CASSRGQAFSYEQYF. The chain employs TRBV3-1 (or the pseudogene TRBV3-2) and TRBJ2-7; 8 bases agree with TRBD1. Germline CDR1 LGHDT, CDR2 YNNKEL (reference sequence). The CDR3 has 15 amino acids. Trimming took 4 bases from V and 0 from J; bases not matched to a gene: 5.

This sequence joins TRBV29-1 and TRBJ1-5; maybe TRBD1 (5 bases). This CDR3 has 13 amino acids. CDR1 and CDR2 (germline): SQVTM, ANQGSEA. V lost 3 bases and J lost 3, with 9 bases in between. The DNA of the CDR3 is TGCAGCGTTGAGCAGGGTATCAATCAGCCCCAGCATTTT. Amino acids: CSVEQGINQPQHF.

The genes are TRBV7-2 and TRBJ1-5, with D perhaps TRBD1 (6 bases). This CDR3 has 13 amino acids. Germline loops: CDR1 SGHTA, CDR2 FQGNSA. V was clipped by 5 bases and J by 5 bases, with 10 bases between them. CDR3 sequence (DNA): TGTGCCAGCAGCCTAAGGACAGATCAGCCCCAGCATTTT. Its protein product is CASSLRTDQPQHF.

The chain joins TRBV7-2 to TRBJ2-1; D call uncertain. The CDR3 has 16 residues. Trimming pared 3 bases from V and 0 bases from J, leaving 12 bases between. The germline V gene encodes CDR1 SGHTA and CDR2 FQGNSA. The CDR3 loop is CASSFRTRPSYNEQFF. Written as DNA, the CDR3 is TGTGCCAGCAGCTTCCGGACCAGACCCTCCTACAATGAGCAGTTCTTC.

The J gene is TRBJ1-4, the V gene TRBV28, with a tentative D call TRBD1 (5 bases). This CDR3 comprises 17 residues. Per germline, CDR1 MDHEN and CDR2 SYDVKM. Trimming left V 6 bases short and J 0 bases short, with 17 bases between. This CDR3 is CASSPGRGLATNEKLFF. CDR3 bases: TGTGCCAGCAGCCCCGGCCGGGGCCTCGCAACTAATGAAAAACTGTTTTTT.

This chain connects TRBV7-6 to TRBJ2-7; no clear D gene. The CDR3 extends over 11 amino acids. Trimming left V 1 base short and J 5 bases short, with 3 bases between. CDR1 and CDR2 from the germline V gene are SGHVS and FNYEAQ. Here the CDR3 reads CASSLENEQYF. As DNA, the CDR3 is TGTGCCAGCAGCTTAGAAAACGAGCAGTACTTC.

This chain links TRBV27 with TRBJ2-5; D is unresolved. With 7 bases removed from V and 9 bases from J, the gap between germline ends came to 15 bases. The CDR3 length is 12 residues. In germline, CDR1 is MNHEY, CDR2 SMNVEV (reference sequence). The CDR3 protein is CASTGPQGSQYF. The DNA for the CDR3 is TGTGCCAGCACGGGCCCCCAAGGGTCCCAGTACTTC.